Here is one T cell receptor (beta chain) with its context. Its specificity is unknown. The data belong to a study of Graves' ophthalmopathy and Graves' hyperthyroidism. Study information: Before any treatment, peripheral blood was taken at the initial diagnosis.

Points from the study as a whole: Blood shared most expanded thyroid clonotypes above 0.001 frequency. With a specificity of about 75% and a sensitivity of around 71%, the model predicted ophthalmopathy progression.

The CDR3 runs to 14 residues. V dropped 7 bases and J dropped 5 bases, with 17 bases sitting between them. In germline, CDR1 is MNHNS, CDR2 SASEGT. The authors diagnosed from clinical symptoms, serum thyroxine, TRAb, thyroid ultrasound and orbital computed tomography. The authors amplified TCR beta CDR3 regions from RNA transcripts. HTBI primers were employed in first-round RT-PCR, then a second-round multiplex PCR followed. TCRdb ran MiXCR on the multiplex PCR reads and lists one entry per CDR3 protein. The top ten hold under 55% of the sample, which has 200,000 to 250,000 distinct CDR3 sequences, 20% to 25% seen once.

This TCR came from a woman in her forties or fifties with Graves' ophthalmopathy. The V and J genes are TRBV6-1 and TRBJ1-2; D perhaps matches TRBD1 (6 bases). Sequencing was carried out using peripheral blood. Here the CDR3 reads CASTPEGGRYGYTF. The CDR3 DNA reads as TGTGCCAGCACCCCGGAGGGGGGGCGATATGGCTACACCTTC.